This T cell receptor beta chain was documented in a study of neurological immune-mediated disorders. The germline V and J ends were trimmed by 4 bases and 4 bases, with 19 bases remaining between them. The CDR3 runs 16 residues. The germline gives CDR1 SNHLY, CDR2 FYNNEI. Ten or more counts support this clonotype. 5'RACE generated cDNA with 10-nucleotide random UMIs. TCRdb processed the 5' RACE reads anew with MiXCR; each CDR3 protein has one entry. Of about 66,000 distinct CDR3 sequences in the sample, 3% to 4% are singletons; the top ten hold roughly 3.7%. This sequence joins TRBV2 and TRBJ1-1, with unresolved D. Sequencing was carried out using PBMCs. This receptor was taken from a man aged 40-50 years with multiple sclerosis. The CDR3 here is CASSVVWTAPSTEAFF. The CDR3 DNA sequence: TGTGCCAGCAGTGTCGTGTGGACTGCCCCTTCCACTGAAGCTTTCTTT.